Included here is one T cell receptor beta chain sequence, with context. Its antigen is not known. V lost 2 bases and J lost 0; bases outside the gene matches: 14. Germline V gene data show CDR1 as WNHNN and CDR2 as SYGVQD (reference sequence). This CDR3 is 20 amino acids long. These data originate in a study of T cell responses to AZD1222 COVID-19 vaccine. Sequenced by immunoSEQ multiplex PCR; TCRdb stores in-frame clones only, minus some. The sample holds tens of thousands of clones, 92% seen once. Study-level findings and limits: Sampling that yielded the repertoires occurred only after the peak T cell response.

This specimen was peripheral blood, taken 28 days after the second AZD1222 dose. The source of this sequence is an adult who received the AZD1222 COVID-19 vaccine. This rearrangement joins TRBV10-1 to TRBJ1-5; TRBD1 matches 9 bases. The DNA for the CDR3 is TGCGCCAGCAGTGAGGTACAGGGGGCTAGAAACAAAGCTAGCAATCAGCCCCAGCATTTT. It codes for CASSEVQGARNKASNQPQHF.